This TCR beta chain was profiled in a study of shared clonotypes between healthy human individuals. Study-level findings and limits: Limitation of the genetic and exposure-history diversity represented came from the few donors.

Every immunoSEQ plate was one replicate of a subset's evenly spread DNA. Using ten immunoSEQ deep assay plates, investigators sequenced unsorted PBMC DNA. Per the original data handling: Filtering differed, since immunoSEQ gave only junction sequences and no quality scores. Clones were sequenced by immunoSEQ multiplex PCR, and TCRdb holds only the in-frame ones, with some missing. The V and J calls and clone size are taken from that table; D and trimming were inferred from the DNA. The data hold about 470,000 clones, with roughly three quarters observed a single time. Note on this clone: Its target is unknown.

CDR3 length equals 15 residues. Germline V gene sequence: CDR1 SGHNT, CDR2 YYREEE (reference sequence). Trimming shortened V by 4 bases and J by 2 bases, and 14 bases separated the two germline ends. This TCR was sampled from a woman aged 35 to 49 in good health. Some clones in this sample may be carry-over from other donors' samples. This chain joins TRBV5-4 and TRBJ2-3; tentative D call: TRBD2 (5 bases). Sequencing was carried out using PBMCs. The CDR3 DNA reads TGTGCCAGCAGCCCCGAAATGGACTCCACAGATACGCAGTATTTT. It encodes CASSPEMDSTDTQYF.